Listed here is a single TCR beta chain. Its antigen is currently unknown. The junction and the germline gene differ at one end; a read error may be behind it. The data originate from a study of blood T cells in healthy people across ages. Across the whole study: The template switching approach captured approximately one barcoded beta molecule for every two T cells. Study-wide results and caveats: Greater diversity and more naive CD4+ cells were seen in long-lived donors than in aged donors. Estimates drawn from one million T cells were deemed to understate diversity.

Investigators took about 10 milliliters of peripheral blood from every donor. It was with a sample-barcoded 5' primer and a J-beta primer mix that a second PCR of about 6 to 12 cycles was run. TCRdb itself ran the 5' RACE reads through MiXCR, one entry per CDR3 protein. The repertoire has 1.8 million or so distinct CDR3 sequences, roughly 43% of them found once; the top ten carry 23%. The CDR3 contains 17 residues. The V gene's germline CDR1 is SQVTM and CDR2 ANQGSEA. This TCR derives from a human donor in good health. The sample consisted of blood. The chain joins TRBV29-1 to TRBJ2-6; 11 nucleotides line up with TRBD2. As DNA, the CDR3 is TGCGGCGTTGAGGTAGCTAGCGGGGGGACTGGGGCCAACGTCCTGACTTTC. Protein product: CGVEVASGGTGANVLTF.